Presented here are 26 T cell receptor beta chains from one specimen sequenced in a study of a mutant IDH1 vaccine in newly diagnosed glioma. Here immunoSEQ multiplex PCR was the method, and the copy in TCRdb shows in-frame clones only, minus some. Of 30,000 or so clones listed, around three quarters are singletons. Regarding time point: week 35, safety follow-up. Vaccination used 300 ug of mutant IDH1 20-mer peptide per dose, with topical imiquimod. The antigens of these receptors remain unknown. The sequences come from PBMCs, collected from a glioma patient whose treatment included an IDH1 peptide vaccine. These receptors all come from a man aged 40-49 years with glioma. Some clones in this sample may be carry-over from other donors' samples.

The V gene is TRBV4-3, the J gene TRBJ1-1; no firm D call. CDR3 size: 15 residues. CDR1 and CDR2 from the germline V gene are LGHNA and YSLEER. Deletions cut 4 bases from V and 4 bases from J, with 16 bases between. CDR3 residues: CASSPNTGRGTEAFF. As DNA, the CDR3 is TGCGCCAGCAGCCCCAACACGGGGAGAGGCACTGAAGCTTTCTTT.

The chain has TRBV9 and TRBJ1-1; no firm D call. Between the trimmed V and J ends, which lost 3 bases and 1 base, there was a span of 19 bases. Germline V lookup: CDR1 SGDLS, CDR2 YYNGEE. The CDR3 loop spans 17 amino acids. The CDR3 protein is CASSATSPGPENTEAFF. As DNA, the CDR3 is TGTGCCAGCAGCGCCACCTCACCAGGACCTGAGAACACTGAAGCTTTCTTT. Variable domain in full (rest from reference TRBV9 and TRBJ1-1): DSGVTQTPKHLITATGQRVTLRCSPRSGDLSVYWYQQSLDQGLQFLIQYYNGEERAKGNILERFSAQQFPDLHSELNLSSLELGDSALYFCASSATSPGPENTEAFFGQGTRLTVV.

This sequence joins TRBV2 and TRBJ1-4, with D tentatively TRBD1 (6 bases). There are 13 residues in the CDR3. V shed 6 bases and J shed 6 bases, with 11 bases lying between them. Germline CDR1 SNHLY, CDR2 FYNNEI. The CDR3 loop is CASREDRYEKLFF. The CDR3 DNA reads as TGTGCCAGCAGGGAGGACAGATATGAAAAACTGTTTTTT.

This clone has only a few counts. The chain combines TRBV7-6 with TRBJ1-1; D ambiguous. The germline V gene encodes CDR1 SGHVS and CDR2 FNYEAQ. With 7 bases removed from V and 0 bases from J, the gap between germline ends came to 15 bases. The CDR3 contains 15 residues. CDR3 DNA sequence: TGTGCCAGCACCCAAGCGCCCGGCATGAACACTGAAGCTTTCTTT. Protein sequence: CASTQAPGMNTEAFF. The variable domain in full, with the rest retrieved from reference TRBV7-6 and TRBJ1-1, is GAGVSQSPRYKVTKRGQDVALRCDPISGHVSLYWYRQALGQGPEFLTYFNYEAQQDKSGLPNDRFSAERPEGSISTLTIQRTEQRDSAMYRCASTQAPGMNTEAFFGQGTRLTVV.

This clone was found a few times. The chain couples TRBV5-5 to TRBJ1-1; a weak D match, TRBD1 (6 bases). The CDR3 is 14 residues long. Per the germline V gene, CDR1 is SGHKS and CDR2 is YYEKEE (reference sequence). The V end was cut by 4 bases, the J end by 1 base, with 11 bases between. CDR3: CASSPGHTNTEAFF. In DNA, the CDR3 is TGTGCCAGCAGCCCGGGACATACGAACACTGAAGCTTTCTTT.

The CDR3 DNA is TGTGCCAGCAGTTACGGGGCGGACAGGGGAGGTACGCAGTATTTT. This sequence encodes CASSYGADRGGTQYF. The chain recombines TRBV6-5 with TRBJ2-3; TRBD1 matches 9 bases. Per germline, CDR1 MNHEY and CDR2 SVGAGI. This CDR3 is 15 amino acids long. V was clipped by 2 bases and J by 8 bases; unmatched bases: 8.

This chain links TRBV19 with TRBJ1-1; no clear D. V gave up 1 base and J gave up 8 bases, with 5 bases separating them. Germline V gene sequence: CDR1 LNHDA, CDR2 SQIVND (reference sequence). The CDR3 runs to 11 residues. CDR3 sequence reads: CASSIVWEAFF. The CDR3 bases are TGTGCCAGTAGTATAGTTTGGGAAGCTTTCTTT.

The V and J genes are TRBV27 and TRBJ1-5; 8 bases agree with TRBD1. The CDR3 runs to 14 residues. Germline CDR1 reads MNHEY; CDR2 reads SMNVEV (reference sequence). V lost 4 bases, J lost 5 bases, and 4 bases stayed unmatched. The CDR3 DNA sequence: TGTGCCAGCAGTTCAGGACAGGGATATCAGCCCCAGCATTTT. Protein: CASSSGQGYQPQHF.

The chain uses TRBV7-9 and TRBJ1-1; D is unclear. The CDR3 spans 15 residues. Per germline, CDR1 SEHNR and CDR2 FQNEAQ (reference sequence). V was clipped by 7 bases and J by 1 base, with 16 bases between them. The CDR3 nucleotides are TGTGCCAGCATGAGGGCTTTTGTCAGGAACACTGAAGCTTTCTTT. It is translated as CASMRAFVRNTEAFF.

The rearrangement uses TRBV20-1 and TRBJ1-1; D uncertain. The CDR3 sequence is 11 residues long. Trimming stripped 5 bases from V and 7 bases from J, with 11 bases between. The V gene's germline CDR1 is DFQATT and CDR2 SNEGSKA (reference sequence). CDR3 sequence (DNA): TGCAGTGCTGACCCGGGTCTTGAAGCTTTCTTT. Amino acid sequence: CSADPGLEAFF.

The genes are TRBV5-6 and TRBJ2-3; D may be TRBD2 (5 bases). There are 15 residues in the CDR3. Germline lookup yields CDR1 SGHDT and CDR2 YYEEEE. The germline V and J ends were trimmed by 1 base and 1 base, with 10 bases remaining between them. In DNA, the CDR3 is TGTGCCAGCAGCTTGCGTCCAGCGGGCACAGATACGCAGTATTTT. Translating gives CASSLRPAGTDTQYF.

J is TRBJ2-3 and V is TRBV4-3; unclear D gene. With 0 bases removed from V and 2 bases from J, the gap between germline ends came to 18 bases. There are 18 residues in the CDR3. The germline V gene encodes CDR1 LGHNA and CDR2 YSLEER. CDR3 nucleotides: TGCGCCAGCAGCCAAGATAATGGCCAGCAGGATTTCACAGATACGCAGTATTTT. Protein sequence: CASSQDNGQQDFTDTQYF.

The gene calls are TRBV5-1 and TRBJ2-5, with 12 bases identical to TRBD2. J gave up 5 bases and V 0 bases, and 5 bases lay outside the gene matches. The CDR3 loop spans 16 amino acids. Germline CDR1 is SGHRS and CDR2 is YFSETQ. Here the CDR3 reads CASSLGASGGAETQYF. CDR3 bases: TGCGCCAGCAGCTTGGGGGCTAGCGGGGGGGCCGAGACCCAGTACTTC.

The V gene is TRBV5-1, the J gene TRBJ1-1, with D unclear. V lost 5 bases and J lost 2, with 13 bases in between. The CDR3 covers 14 residues. Germline V gene lookup returns CDR1 SGHRS and CDR2 YFSETQ. The CDR3 reads CASRAQTTNTEAFF. The CDR3 DNA reads as TGCGCCAGCAGAGCCCAGACAACTAACACTGAAGCTTTCTTT.

This clone has only a few counts. The J gene is TRBJ2-7, the V gene TRBV7-9, with D unclear. The V end was cut by 3 bases, the J end by 1 base, with 10 bases between. Per the germline V gene, CDR1 is SEHNR and CDR2 is FQNEAQ (reference sequence). The CDR3 totals 14 residues. CDR3 protein: CASSFGGESYEQYF. CDR3 nucleotides: TGTGCCAGCAGCTTTGGCGGAGAGTCCTACGAGCAGTACTTC.

The gene calls are TRBV7-3 and TRBJ2-3; tentatively, D is TRBD2 (6 bases). Trimming removed 5 bases at V and 2 bases at J, with 26 bases between. Germline CDR1 reads SGHTA; CDR2 reads FQGTGA. CDR3 length equals 19 residues. The CDR3 reads CASSPPPAGPPTTTDTQYF. The CDR3 coding sequence is TGTGCCAGCAGCCCACCGCCCGCGGGGCCACCGACAACCACAGATACGCAGTATTTT. Full variable domain (rest looked up from reference TRBV7-3 and TRBJ2-3): GAGVSQTPSNKVTEKGKYVELRCDPISGHTALYWYRQSLGQGPEFLIYFQGTGAADDSGLPNDRFFAVRPEGSVSTLKIQRTERGDSAVYLCASSPPPAGPPTTTDTQYFGPGTRLTVL.

The chain uses TRBV5-4 and TRBJ1-2; D is unresolved. The CDR3 loop spans 12 amino acids. V dropped 4 bases and J dropped 5 bases, with 9 bases sitting between them. The germline CDR1 and CDR2 sequences are SGHNT and YYREEE (reference sequence). The CDR3 DNA follows: TGTGCCAGCAGCCGGCCAGATTATGGCTACACCTTC. As protein: CASSRPDYGYTF.

The chain uses TRBV5-6 and TRBJ2-7; possibly TRBD2 for D (6 bases). V dropped 2 bases and J dropped 3 bases, with 9 bases sitting between them. Germline values: CDR1 SGHDT, CDR2 YYEEEE. The CDR3 loop spans 13 amino acids. The CDR3 here is CASSLPGLYEQYF. The CDR3 bases are TGTGCCAGCAGCTTACCGGGACTCTACGAGCAGTACTTC.

The chain recombines TRBV7-2 with TRBJ2-1; D is perhaps TRBD2 (6 bases). This CDR3 comprises 15 residues. The germline V gene encodes CDR1 SGHTA and CDR2 FQGNSA. The ends were cut back, 0 bases at V and 2 bases at J, with 8 bases in the middle. For the CDR3, the DNA is TGTGCCAGCAGCTTAGCGGGGGGAACCTACAATGAGCAGTTCTTC. As protein: CASSLAGGTYNEQFF.

The chain recombines TRBV11-1 with TRBJ2-5; TRBD1 agrees at 7 bases. Per germline, CDR1 SGHAT and CDR2 FQDESV (reference sequence). CDR3 length: 12 residues. With 7 bases clipped from V and 4 bases from J, the junction kept 3 bases outside the gene matches. DNA for the CDR3: TGTGCCAGCACAGGGGGTGTAGAGACCCAGTACTTC. Protein: CASTGGVETQYF. The entire variable domain, with the rest obtained from reference TRBV11-1 and TRBJ2-5, is as follows: EAEVAQSPRYKITEKSQAVAFWCDPISGHATLYWYRQILGQGPELLVQFQDESVVDDSQLPKDRFSAERLKGVDSTLKIQPAELGDSAMYLCASTGGVETQYFGPGTRLLVL.

The CDR3 here is CSVPRGTEAFF. In DNA, the CDR3 is TGCAGCGTGCCTAGGGGTACTGAAGCTTTCTTT. This chain uses TRBV29-1 with TRBJ1-1; the D gene is possibly TRBD1 (5 bases). V was trimmed by 6 bases and J by 5 bases, leaving 10 bases between them. In germline, CDR1 is SQVTM, CDR2 ANQGSEA. The CDR3 length is 11 residues. Full variable domain (rest looked up from reference TRBV29-1 and TRBJ1-1): SAVISQKPSRDICQRGTSLTIQCQVDSQVTMMFWYRQQPGQSLTLIATANQGSEATYESGFVIDKFPISRPNLTFSTLTVSNMSPEDSSIYLCSVPRGTEAFFGQGTRLTVV.

The CDR3 DNA reads as TGTGCCAGCAGTGATGGACAGGGTGCCTACGAGCAGTACTTC. Its protein product is CASSDGQGAYEQYF. V gene TRBV6-1 combines with J gene TRBJ2-7, with 8 bases fitting TRBD1. Germline values: CDR1 MNHNS, CDR2 SASEGT. CDR3 length: 14 residues. The V segment lost 3 bases and the J segment 2 bases; nucleotides outside the gene matches: 3.

CDR3 DNA sequence: TGTGCCAGCAGCCCATACACTAGGACCTACGAGCAGTACTTC. Amino acids: CASSPYTRTYEQYF. This chain connects TRBV13 to TRBJ2-7; D possibly corresponds to TRBD2 (5 bases). Germline CDR1 is PRHDT and CDR2 is FYEKMQ (reference sequence). This CDR3 is built from 14 residues. V shed 5 bases and J shed 2 bases, with 13 bases lying between them. The whole variable domain, filled in from reference TRBV13 and TRBJ2-7, reads AAGVIQSPRHLIKEKRETATLKCYPIPRHDTVYWYQQGPGQDPQFLISFYEKMQSDKGSIPDRFSAQQFSDYHSELNMSSLELGDSALYFCASSPYTRTYEQYFGPGTRLTVT.

This chain joins TRBV5-5 and TRBJ1-4; D uncertain. The CDR3 is 15 amino acids. Trimming stripped 3 bases from V and 7 bases from J, with 16 bases between. Germline assignment: CDR1 SGHKS and CDR2 YYEKEE (reference sequence). CDR3 sequence: CASSSPGRASEKLFF. The CDR3 bases are TGTGCCAGCAGCTCACCGGGCCGGGCAAGTGAAAAACTGTTTTTT.

This clone was counted a single time. This chain uses TRBV20-1 with TRBJ2-7; no clear D. Trimming removed 0 bases from V and 5 bases from J, with 5 bases in between. CDR1 DFQATT and CDR2 SNEGSKA come from the germline V gene (reference sequence). The CDR3 length is 11 residues. In DNA form, the CDR3 reads TGCAGTGCTAGAGATGGGGACGAGCAGTACTTC. Translating gives CSARDGDEQYF.

The chain uses TRBV11-2 and TRBJ2-7, with 8 positions matching TRBD1. V shed 5 bases, J shed 3 bases, and the junction held 3 bases outside the gene matches. The CDR3 is made up of 13 amino acids. Germline CDR1 is SGHAT and CDR2 is FQNNGV. In DNA, the CDR3 is TGTGCCAGCAGCCGGACAGGGTTCTACGAGCAGTACTTC. This codes for CASSRTGFYEQYF.